The 18 T cell receptor beta chains reported below all come from one sample, sequenced in a study of cytomegalovirus exposure and HLA in healthy donors. Amplification used 60 Vbeta primers and 13 Jbeta primers. Assay: immunoSEQ multiplex PCR; the TCRdb copy retains only in-frame clones and omits some. The table includes 170,000 or so clones, about 80% detected once. Input material: PBMCs. These TCRs come from a boy between 10 and 17 years old in good health and CMV-seronegative.

The chain carries TRBV14 and TRBJ1-6; unclear D gene. The germline gives CDR1 SGHDN, CDR2 FVKESK. V was shortened by 5 bases and J by 8 bases, with 10 bases between the two germline ends. The CDR3 is 13 residues long. The CDR3 loop reads CASSAHMDSPLHF. The CDR3 nucleotides are TGTGCCAGCAGCGCCCACATGGATTCACCCCTCCACTTT.

CDR3 in amino acids: CASSMGLMNTEAFF. The DNA for the CDR3 is TGTGCCAGCAGCATGGGACTGATGAACACTGAAGCTTTCTTT. The chain recombines TRBV5-5 with TRBJ1-1; the D gene is possibly TRBD1 (5 bases). The CDR3 has 14 residues. The germline V and J ends were trimmed by 4 bases and 0 bases, with 10 bases remaining between them. Germline CDR1 is SGHKS and CDR2 is YYEKEE (reference sequence). Full variable domain (missing parts from reference TRBV5-5 and TRBJ1-1): DAGVTQSPTHLIKTRGQQVTLRCSPISGHKSVSWYQQVLGQGPQFIFQYYEKEERGRGNFPDRFSARQFPNYSSELNVNALLLGDSALYLCASSMGLMNTEAFFGQGTRLTVV.

The chain couples TRBV15 to TRBJ1-2; TRBD1 matches at 9 bases. There are 15 residues in the CDR3. Per the germline V gene, CDR1 is LNHNV and CDR2 is YYDKDF (reference sequence). Trimming at V came to 3 bases and at J to 5 bases, leaving 7 bases not matched to a gene. CDR3 region: CATSRGTGSNYGYTF. The DNA for the CDR3 is TGTGCCACCAGCAGGGGGACAGGGTCCAATTATGGCTACACCTTC.

In this sample, this clone turned up once. The V gene is TRBV5-4, the J gene TRBJ1-2; 8 bases line up with TRBD1. Germline CDR1 SGHNT, CDR2 YYREEE (reference sequence). The CDR3 runs to 19 residues. J gave up 5 bases and V 2 bases, and 20 bases lay outside the gene matches. CDR3 in amino acids: CASSFKGGQGAHRGYGYTF. In DNA form, the CDR3 reads TGTGCCAGCAGCTTCAAAGGGGGCCAGGGGGCTCACCGGGGGTATGGCTACACCTTC.

This CDR3 reads CASSSQGGGTQYF. CDR3 nucleotide sequence: TGTGCCAGCAGCTCCCAGGGGGGAGGGACCCAGTACTTC. This chain uses TRBV7-2 with TRBJ2-5; D is perhaps TRBD1 (7 bases). V was trimmed by 4 bases and J by 7 bases, leaving 13 bases between them. The germline V gene encodes CDR1 SGHTA and CDR2 FQGNSA. The CDR3 has 13 residues.

The chain carries TRBV25-1 and TRBJ1-5, with D perhaps matching TRBD1 (5 bases). Deletions cut 2 bases from V and 10 bases from J, with 15 bases between. This CDR3 has 14 residues. Germline V gene data show CDR1 as MGHDK and CDR2 as SYGVNS. The CDR3 region has the DNA TGTGCCAGCAGTGAAAACGGAGAGACAGACCCCCAGCATTTT. Translated: CASSENGETDPQHF. The full variable domain, rest sourced from reference TRBV25-1 and TRBJ1-5, is EADIYQTPRYLVIGTGKKITLECSQTMGHDKMYWYQQDPGMELHLIHYSYGVNSTEKGDLSSESTVSRIRTEHFPLTLESARPSHTSQYLCASSENGETDPQHFGDGTRLSIL.

The chain has TRBV9 and TRBJ2-3; a possible D gene is TRBD2 (5 bases). The CDR3 is made up of 15 amino acids. Germline CDR1 SGDLS, CDR2 YYNGEE. V dropped 1 base and J dropped 0 bases, with 9 bases sitting between them. CDR3 bases: TGTGCCAGCAGCGTAATAAGCGGAAGCACAGATACGCAGTATTTT. Amino acid sequence: CASSVISGSTDTQYF.

This sequence joins TRBV7-3 and TRBJ1-1; D is perhaps TRBD1 (6 bases). V was clipped by 6 bases and J by 7 bases, with 15 bases between them. The V gene's germline CDR1 is SGHTA and CDR2 FQGTGA. The CDR3 covers 13 residues. The CDR3 DNA is TGTGCCAGCAGTGACAGGTCGGGGAATGAAGCTTTCTTT. Translation gives CASSDRSGNEAFF.

The chain joins TRBV11-2 to TRBJ1-6; 10 bases line up with TRBD1. Germline values: CDR1 SGHAT, CDR2 FQNNGV. With 5 bases clipped from V and 10 bases from J, the junction kept 5 bases outside the gene matches. This CDR3 has 14 residues. CDR3 loop: CASSQDRGRSPLHF. Written as DNA, the CDR3 is TGTGCCAGCAGCCAAGACAGGGGGCGATCACCCCTCCACTTT.

The rearrangement links TRBV5-6 to TRBJ2-1; TRBD1 matches 9 bases. The CDR3 is made up of 15 amino acids. With V trimmed by 4 bases and J by 4 bases, 6 bases remained unmatched. CDR1 and CDR2 from the germline V gene are SGHDT and YYEEEE. In DNA form, the CDR3 reads TGTGCCAGCAGCCAGGGACAGGGACTATACAATGAGCAGTTCTTC. Translated, it gives CASSQGQGLYNEQFF.

The CDR3 sequence: CASSLVTAGGYNEQFF. CDR3 nucleotide sequence: TGTGCCAGCAGCTTAGTTACAGCGGGAGGTTACAATGAGCAGTTCTTC. This rearrangement joins TRBV7-6 to TRBJ2-1; 9 nucleotides line up with TRBD2. V was clipped by 1 base and J by 4 bases; unmatched bases: 5. The V gene's germline CDR1 is SGHVS and CDR2 FNYEAQ. CDR3 length equals 16 residues.

The chain is built from TRBV7-2 and TRBJ2-5; 13 nucleotides match TRBD2. The assigned J gene may be wrong: the sequence end matches TRBJ2-7 better. The CDR3 spans 16 residues. The germline V gene encodes CDR1 SGHTA and CDR2 FQGNSA. The CDR3 sequence: CASSQTSGGPIYEQYF. CDR3 DNA: TGTGCCAGCAGCCAGACTAGCGGGGGGCCTATCTACGAGCAGTACTTC.

The chain recombines TRBV7-2 with TRBJ1-1; D uncertain. Trimming pared 4 bases from V and 1 base from J, leaving 10 bases between. The CDR3 has 14 residues. CDR1 is SGHTA and CDR2 is FQGNSA in the germline V gene. CDR3 sequence (DNA): TGTGCCAGCAGCTCGATAGCGGGGAACACTGAAGCTTTCTTT. Amino acid sequence: CASSSIAGNTEAFF.

The chain has TRBV7-3 and TRBJ2-1, with D uncertain. CDR3 length: 14 amino acids. Germline V lookup: CDR1 SGHTA, CDR2 FQGTGA. Trimming cost V 3 bases and J 8 bases, with 14 bases left between them. In DNA, the CDR3 is TGTGCCAGCAGCTTTGCCGGTCGAGTGGATGAGCAGTTCTTC. Protein sequence: CASSFAGRVDEQFF.

J is TRBJ1-2 and V is TRBV7-8; TRBD1 aligns across 8 bases. CDR3 length: 16 residues. The V segment lost 2 bases and the J segment 2 bases; nucleotides outside the gene matches: 7. Germline V gives CDR1 SGHVS, CDR2 FQNEAQ. CDR3 sequence (DNA): TGTGCCAGCAGCTTATTCGGCAGGGGGCCCAACTATGGCTACACCTTC. It is translated as CASSLFGRGPNYGYTF. Full variable domain (remainder filled in from reference TRBV7-8 and TRBJ1-2): GAGVSQSPRYKVAKRGQDVALRCDPISGHVSLFWYQQALGQGPEFLTYFQNEAQLDKSGLPSDRFFAERPEGSVSTLKIQRTQQEDSAVYLCASSLFGRGPNYGYTFGSGTRLTVV.

J is TRBJ1-1 and V is TRBV4-2; a weak D match, TRBD1 (5 bases). V was shortened by 0 bases and J by 5 bases, with 13 bases between the two germline ends. This CDR3 is 15 amino acids long. The germline V gene encodes CDR1 LGHNA and CDR2 YNFKEQ. In DNA, the CDR3 is TGTGCCAGCAGCCAAGAGGAGGGGACGGGGACTGAAGCTTTCTTT. Protein product: CASSQEEGTGTEAFF.

V and J are TRBV7-2 and TRBJ2-1, with no clear D. Germline V gives CDR1 SGHTA, CDR2 FQGNSA. This CDR3 contains 12 residues. Trimming shortened V by 6 bases and J by 4 bases, and 7 bases separated the two germline ends. This CDR3 reads CASSLSYNEQFF. CDR3 DNA sequence: TGTGCCAGCAGTCTGAGTTACAATGAGCAGTTCTTC.

The genes are TRBV6-1 and TRBJ2-3, with D possibly being TRBD2 (5 bases). From germline, CDR1 is MNHNS and CDR2 SASEGT. V was cut by 2 bases and J by 6 bases, with 18 bases left in between. The CDR3 has 16 amino acids. CDR3 residues: CASSEIPGRRRDTQYF. The CDR3 bases are TGTGCCAGCAGTGAAATCCCGGGCCGCCGGAGGGATACGCAGTATTTT.